Detailed here is one T cell receptor (beta chain). Its antigen is currently unknown. The source of the sample is a study of cytomegalovirus exposure and HLA in healthy donors. Germline loops: CDR1 SQVTM, CDR2 ANQGSEA. V was trimmed by 5 bases and J by 0 bases, leaving 13 bases between them. The CDR3 extends over 14 amino acids. This PCR relied on a set of 60 Vbeta primers and 13 Jbeta primers. Clones were read by immunoSEQ multiplex PCR, and TCRdb kept only the in-frame ones, dropping some. The table lists around 140,000 clones, about four fifths of them singletons. Study-level results: Under in vitro conditions, three CMV-associated chains were confirmed as specific for CMV antigens. In an earlier analysis, most TCR beta V segments were productive about 90% or about 30% of the time.

The J gene is TRBJ1-1, the V gene TRBV29-1; weak D call: TRBD1 (6 bases). The sequence was collected from a woman between 40 and 50 years old in good health and CMV-seronegative. The sample consisted of PBMCs. CDR3 coding DNA: TGCAGCGTTTCGGAAGGACAGATGAACACTGAAGCTTTCTTT. This encodes CSVSEGQMNTEAFF.